This T cell receptor (beta chain) was captured in a study of graft-versus-host responses after intestinal transplantation. Study at large: Recipients had transplants, and these were multivisceral, liver-intestinal, or isolated intestinal. Uniformly, recipients were administered anti-thymocyte globulin induction with subsequent tacrolimus and steroids for around three years. Findings of the study overall: Early after transplant, HvG declines were associated with peak levels of circulating GvH clones. Recipient bone marrow held GvH clones, some seen earlier in ileum or blood.

The V gene end was trimmed by 0 bases and the J gene end by 1 base; junction bases not matched to a gene: 1. CDR3 length: 14 amino acids. CDR1 is SGDLS, CDR2 YYNGEE, per germline. Data came from immunoSEQ multiplex PCR; TCRdb stores just in-frame clones and leaves some out. The sample holds roughly 77,000 clones, about 90% seen once. To note about this clone: The antigen is undetermined. The same CDR3 arises from other DNA sequences in this sample as well.

This specimen consisted of unstimulated CD8+ T cells sorted from spleen or lymph node cells, obtained before intestinal transplant. The source is a human donor who received an intestinal transplant. The chain has TRBV9 and TRBJ2-7; the match to TRBD1 covers 7 bases. The chain's CDR3 is CASSVGDSSYEQYF. For the CDR3, the DNA is TGTGCCAGCAGCGTAGGGGACAGTTCCTACGAGCAGTACTTC.